The 6 T cell receptor beta chains below were found in one sample sequenced in a study of human T cells and chemical hapten exposure. Time point in this sample: pre-sensitization, week 0. The treatment here: therapeutic diphenylcyclopropenone sensitization with weekly scalp DPC. TCRdb processed the RACE reads anew with MiXCR; each CDR3 protein has one entry. Of under 300,000 distinct CDR3 sequences in the sample, about 7.7% are singletons; the top ten hold 1.2%. Sequenced material: whole blood, taken in connection with sensitization to the hapten diphenylcyclopropenone (DPC). These receptors were taken from a man aged 18 to 35 with alopecia areata. Some clones in this sample may be carry-over from other donors' samples.

This clonotype was counted a few times. The chain is built from TRBV3-1 and TRBJ2-2, with 7 bases matching TRBD1. J gave up 7 bases and V 5 bases, and 13 bases lay outside the gene matches. CDR1 and CDR2 from the germline V gene are LGHDT and YNNKEL (reference sequence). The CDR3 is 16 amino acids. Here the CDR3 DNA reads TGTGCCAGCAGCTATAAACCCGGACAGGCCCGCGGGGAGCTGTTTTTT. This sequence encodes CASSYKPGQARGELFF.

This chain uses TRBV10-3 with TRBJ1-2; maybe TRBD1 (6 bases). Trimming removed 4 bases at V and 3 bases at J, with 9 bases between. Germline CDR1 ENHRY, CDR2 SYGVKD. The CDR3 length is 13 residues. The CDR3 loop is CAISGGADYGYTF. As DNA, the CDR3 is TGTGCCATCAGTGGGGGGGCGGACTATGGCTACACCTTC.

This clonotype was seen only a few times. V is TRBV4-3 and J is TRBJ1-1; D not certain. The V gene lost 0 bases and the J gene lost 0 bases, with 11 bases spanning the gap. The CDR3 totals 16 residues. CDR1 LGHNA and CDR2 YSLEER come from the germline V gene. The CDR3 sequence is CASSQDMGYMNTEAFF. CDR3 bases: TGCGCCAGCAGCCAAGACATGGGGTACATGAACACTGAAGCTTTCTTT.

In this sample, this clonotype turned up a few times. The chain joins TRBV27 to TRBJ1-4; D perhaps matches TRBD1 (5 bases). This CDR3 comprises 15 residues. From germline, CDR1 is MNHEY and CDR2 SMNVEV (reference sequence). V lost 1 base to trimming and J lost 3 bases, with 9 bases between them. The CDR3 region has the DNA TGTGCCAGCAGTTTATTCGAGGGGTCTAATGAAAAACTGTTTTTT. The encoded protein is CASSLFEGSNEKLFF.

This clonotype was seen many times. The CDR3 protein is CAISVNYGYTF. CDR3 DNA: TGTGCCATCTCCGTTAACTATGGCTACACCTTC. J is TRBJ1-2 and V is TRBV10-3; the D is unclear. The CDR3 has 11 amino acids. Germline V gives CDR1 ENHRY, CDR2 SYGVKD. V gave up 8 bases and J gave up 1 base, with 5 bases separating them.

This clonotype showed up just a few times. V and J are TRBV12-3 or TRBV12-4 and TRBJ1-1; possibly TRBD1 for D (5 bases). V shed 5 bases and J shed 0 bases, with 13 bases lying between them. The length of the CDR3 is 15 residues. CDR3 bases: TGTGCCAGCAGTCCTTCCAGGGTCATGAACACTGAAGCTTTCTTT. Residues: CASSPSRVMNTEAFF.